Shown below are 11 T cell receptor beta chains from a single sample sequenced in a study of cytomegalovirus exposure and HLA in healthy donors. The assay was immunoSEQ multiplex PCR, and TCRdb's table has in-frame clones only and misses some. The sample holds 90,000 to 110,000 clones, about 88% seen once. The sample taken for sequencing was PBMCs. These receptors were obtained from a woman aged 18-30 years in good health and CMV-seropositive.

The chain employs TRBV14 and TRBJ1-2, with D unresolved. The germline V gene encodes CDR1 SGHDN and CDR2 FVKESK. The CDR3 spans 13 residues. V shed 2 bases and J shed 5 bases, with 9 bases lying between them. Written as DNA, the CDR3 is TGTGCCAGCAGCCAATCAACGAGGTATGGCTACACCTTC. Its protein is CASSQSTRYGYTF.

This clone was observed a handful of times. The chain carries TRBV7-9 and TRBJ1-1; D ambiguous. Germline V lookup: CDR1 SEHNR, CDR2 FQNEAQ (reference sequence). This CDR3 is built from 14 residues. The V end lost 5 bases, the J end lost 1 base, and 11 bases lay between the germline ends. In DNA form, the CDR3 reads TGTGCCAGCAGCCAAGGAGAGGGGAACACTGAAGCTTTCTTT. As protein: CASSQGEGNTEAFF.

V and J are TRBV6-4 and TRBJ2-1; 11 bases are a match to TRBD2. Germline assignment: CDR1 MRHNA and CDR2 SNTAGT. J was trimmed by 4 bases and V by 3 bases; bases with no gene match: 2. The CDR3 length is 15 residues. The CDR3 nucleotides read TGTGCCAGCAGTGAAGCTAGCGGGGGGTACAATGAGCAGTTCTTC. Residues: CASSEASGGYNEQFF.

The rearrangement uses TRBV29-1 and TRBJ2-1; weak D call: TRBD2 (6 bases). The CDR3 length is 13 residues. V lost 4 bases and J lost 9, with 16 bases in between. Germline V gene lookup returns CDR1 SQVTM and CDR2 ANQGSEA. The CDR3 nucleotides read TGCAGCGTTGCGGGAGTATCTATTCCTGAGCAGTTCTTC. Encoded protein: CSVAGVSIPEQFF.

The chain recombines TRBV27 with TRBJ2-2, with 7 bases that match TRBD2. V was clipped by 5 bases and J by 5 bases; unmatched bases: 5. This CDR3 is built from 14 residues. Germline V CDR1 and CDR2: MNHEY, SMNVEV (reference sequence). The CDR3 coding sequence is TGTGCCAGCAGTCCCCTGCGGGAGACCGGGGAGCTGTTTTTT. Residues: CASSPLRETGELFF.

The chain uses TRBV10-1 and TRBJ2-7; D ambiguous. The CDR3 is made up of 12 amino acids. The V gene's germline CDR1 is WNHNN and CDR2 SYGVQD (reference sequence). Deletions cut 4 bases from V and 0 bases from J, with 4 bases between. CDR3 DNA sequence: TGCGCCAGCAGTGTGGCCTCCTACGAGCAGTACTTC. Its protein is CASSVASYEQYF.

V is TRBV2 and J is TRBJ1-2; D is unclear. This CDR3 has 13 residues. From germline, CDR1 is SNHLY and CDR2 FYNNEI. Trimming left V 8 bases short and J 4 bases short, with 14 bases between. CDR3 sequence: CASPTGVVYGYTF. The DNA for the CDR3 is TGTGCCAGCCCGACCGGGGTTGTCTATGGCTACACCTTC.

The chain is built from TRBV27 and TRBJ2-2; TRBD2 agrees at 7 bases. The CDR3 is 15 amino acids. The junction had 11 bases not matched to a gene; V was cut back by 7 bases and J by 6 bases. Germline assignment: CDR1 MNHEY and CDR2 SMNVEV (reference sequence). The CDR3 sequence: CASTPEGRASGELFF. For the CDR3, the DNA is TGTGCCAGCACCCCTGAGGGGAGGGCCTCCGGGGAGCTGTTTTTT.

This chain uses TRBV27 with TRBJ1-1, with D possibly matching TRBD1 (6 bases). Trimming stripped 11 bases from V and 4 bases from J, with 20 bases between. The CDR3 covers 14 residues. Germline V lookup: CDR1 MNHEY, CDR2 SMNVEV (reference sequence). The CDR3 DNA reads as TGTGCCCCCGGGGACACTCAGTGGAGCACTGAAGCTTTCTTT. It is translated as CAPGDTQWSTEAFF.

This rearrangement joins TRBV6-1 to TRBJ1-2; D is unclear. The CDR3 has 13 amino acids. Per the germline V gene, CDR1 is MNHNS and CDR2 is SASEGT. V lost 5 bases, J lost 4 bases, and 11 bases lay in between. CDR3 region: CASSSDGSYGYTF. The CDR3 DNA reads TGTGCCAGCAGTTCGGACGGGAGCTATGGCTACACCTTC.

This clone was picked up a small number of times. V is TRBV6-4 and J is TRBJ2-6, with TRBD1 matching 7 bases. The germline CDR1 and CDR2 sequences are MRHNA and SNTAGT. This CDR3 region has 15 residues. V shed 3 bases, J shed 3 bases, and the junction held 2 bases outside the gene matches. CDR3 bases: TGTGCCAGCAGTGATAACAGGGGTGGGGCCAACGTCCTGACTTTC. It is translated as CASSDNRGGANVLTF.